Listed below are T cell receptor beta chains from one sample, sequenced in a study of PD-L1 blockade in urothelial cancer. Repertoires were generated with immunoSEQ multiplex PCR, while TCRdb's copy carries only in-frame clones and drops some. The sample consists of around 56,000 clones, 86% of them appearing once. The source material was PBMCs, sampled around atezolizumab (anti-PD-L1) treatment. These receptor sequences come from a man aged 45-65 years with urothelial cancer. Each CDR3 is given with its conserved first and last residue. D genes are given only for firm matches. Part of the rows lack a size; the others show once, few, many or a class for expanded clones.

j_gene,v_gene,d_gene,abundance,CDR3aa,CDR3nt
TRBJ2-1,TRBV9,TRBD2,once,CASSGRDYLYNEQFF,TGTGCCAGCAGCGGTCGGGACTACTTATACAATGAGCAGTTCTTC
TRBJ1-2,TRBV6-1,TRBD1,-,CASSEGGQGRVGYGYTF,TGTGCCAGCAGTGAAGGGGGACAGGGGAGGGTAGGGTATGGCTACACCTTC
TRBJ2-2,TRBV27,-,-,CASSLSQGPRELFF,TGTGCCAGCAGTTTATCCCAGGGCCCACGGGAGCTGTTTTTT
TRBJ1-2,TRBV10-1,TRBD1,-,CASNIPAEGAYGYTF,TGCGCCAGCAATATACCCGCGGAGGGGGCGTATGGCTACACCTTC
TRBJ1-1,TRBV28,-,-,CASSLGGEGYTEAFF,TGTGCCAGCAGTTTAGGAGGGGAAGGTTACACTGAAGCTTTCTTT
TRBJ1-2,TRBV27,TRBD1,-,CASRGTGVGGYTF,TGTGCCAGCAGGGGGACAGGGGTAGGTGGCTACACCTTC
TRBJ2-3,TRBV4-1,-,-,CASSQGELYREDTQYF,TGCGCCAGCAGCCAAGGAGAATTGTACAGGGAGGATACGCAGTATTTT
TRBJ1-3,TRBV30,-,-,CACGGNTIYF,TGTGCCTGCGGGGGAAACACCATATATTTT
TRBJ2-7,TRBV5-4,-,-,CASSGLTQDEQYF,TGTGCCAGCAGCGGTCTTACCCAGGACGAGCAGTACTTC
TRBJ2-2,TRBV7-3,TRBD1,-,CASRADRGAGELFF,TGTGCCAGCAGGGCGGACAGGGGCGCCGGGGAGCTGTTTTTT
TRBJ2-7,TRBV6-6,-,-,CASSPGSYEQYF,TGTGCCAGCAGCCCCGGGTCCTACGAGCAGTACTTC
TRBJ2-1,TRBV7-9,-,-,CASGSSYNEQFF,TGTGCCAGCGGGAGCTCCTACAATGAGCAGTTCTTC
TRBJ2-7,TRBV28,TRBD2,-,CASTSRRGGGFEQYF,TGTGCCAGCACCTCCCGGCGGGGGGGCGGATTCGAGCAGTACTTC
TRBJ1-1,TRBV6-6,-,-,CASRFRDTEAFF,TGTGCCAGCAGGTTCAGGGATACTGAAGCTTTCTTT
TRBJ2-3,TRBV9,-,-,CASSVTGSVGETQYF,TGTGCCAGCAGCGTTACGGGGAGCGTGGGAGAAACGCAGTATTTT
TRBJ2-1,TRBV15,-,once,CATSRGESRVKGYNEQFF,TGTGCCACCAGCAGAGGGGAATCCAGGGTTAAAGGCTACAATGAGCAGTTCTTC
TRBJ1-2,TRBV19,TRBD1,-,CASSIAAGGQYGYTF,TGTGCCAGTAGTATTGCGGCAGGGGGCCAGTATGGCTACACCTTC
TRBJ2-1,TRBV7-2,-,-,CASSLGREYNEQFF,TGTGCCAGCAGCTTAGGGCGGGAATACAATGAGCAGTTCTTC